The 30 T cell receptor beta chains presented below share a single source sample, sequenced in a study of blood T cell repertoires in COVID-19. Sequenced by immunoSEQ multiplex PCR; TCRdb stores in-frame clones only, minus some. The table shows about 200,000 clones, with roughly 82% occurring only once. Sequenced: PBMCs or T cells enriched from blood (not recorded which). These receptors all come from a woman aged 55-75 years with acute COVID-19.

The chain uses TRBV7-9 and TRBJ1-1; no definite D call. Germline CDR1 and CDR2: SEHNR and FQNEAQ (reference sequence). This CDR3 region has 15 residues. The ends were cut back, 0 bases at V and 1 base at J, with 9 bases in the middle. For the CDR3, the DNA is TGTGCCAGCAGCTTAGCGCTAGGTGAGAACACTGAAGCTTTCTTT. Residues: CASSLALGENTEAFF.

The gene calls are TRBV10-3 and TRBJ1-5, with TRBD1 matching 10 bases. The V gene end was trimmed by 4 bases and the J gene end by 7 bases; junction bases not matched to a gene: 7. Germline CDR1 reads ENHRY; CDR2 reads SYGVKD. The CDR3 runs 15 residues. CDR3: CAISALTGGGQPQHF. In DNA form, the CDR3 reads TGTGCCATCAGTGCCCTGACAGGGGGCGGGCAGCCCCAGCATTTT.

This clone was seen more than once but under ten times. The chain employs TRBV4-2 and TRBJ2-1; a possible D gene is TRBD2 (5 bases). The length of the CDR3 is 17 residues. The V end was cut by 0 bases, the J end by 2 bases, with 14 bases between. Germline assignment: CDR1 LGHNA and CDR2 YNFKEQ. As DNA, the CDR3 is TGTGCCAGCAGCCAAGATCGGGGAACCCTCGCCTACAATGAGCAGTTCTTC. Translation gives CASSQDRGTLAYNEQFF.

V is TRBV10-1 and J is TRBJ2-5; 8 nucleotides line up with TRBD1. There are 14 residues in the CDR3. V lost 1 base and J lost 5; bases outside the gene matches: 3. Germline V gives CDR1 WNHNN, CDR2 SYGVQD (reference sequence). The CDR3, as DNA: TGCGCCAGCAGTGAGTGGACAGGGCAGGAGACCCAGTACTTC. Residues: CASSEWTGQETQYF.

The sample holds a few counts of this clone. The rearrangement uses TRBV12-3 or TRBV12-4 and TRBJ2-1, with D uncertain. With 6 bases removed from V and 8 bases from J, the gap between germline ends came to 11 bases. The CDR3 totals 12 residues. CDR3 region: CASSPLRDEQFF. The CDR3 coding sequence is TGTGCCAGCAGCCCCCTCCGAGATGAGCAGTTCTTC.

This clone has just a few counts. The chain recombines TRBV2 with TRBJ2-7; D may be TRBD1 (6 bases). V shed 4 bases and J shed 2 bases, with 12 bases lying between them. CDR1 SNHLY and CDR2 FYNNEI come from the germline V gene. The CDR3 covers 14 residues. CDR3 in amino acids: CASSGDKRTYEQYF. The CDR3 DNA reads TGTGCCAGCAGTGGGGACAAGCGGACCTACGAGCAGTACTTC.

The chain recombines TRBV7-2 with TRBJ1-4, with D unclear. This CDR3 has 15 amino acids. The V end lost 5 bases, the J end lost 7 bases, and 17 bases lay between the germline ends. The V gene's germline CDR1 is SGHTA and CDR2 FQGNSA. The CDR3 DNA reads TGTGCCAGCAGCACACGAGGGAGGGTGGCTGAAAAACTGTTTTTT. Translating it yields CASSTRGRVAEKLFF.

This chain joins TRBV19 and TRBJ1-3; 8 bases agree with TRBD1. V was clipped by 3 bases and J by 2 bases; unmatched bases: 3. Germline assignment: CDR1 LNHDA and CDR2 SQIVND (reference sequence). The CDR3 totals 15 residues. Here the CDR3 DNA reads TGTGCCAGTAGTATGACAGGGGTGACTGGAAACACCATATATTTT. It translates to CASSMTGVTGNTIYF.

The CDR3 DNA reads TGTGCCAGCAGTTACGGACAGGGGAACGAGGAGACCCAGTACTTC. It translates to CASSYGQGNEETQYF. The rearrangement uses TRBV6-2 or TRBV6-3 and TRBJ2-5, with 9 bases identical to TRBD1. Germline loops: CDR1 MNHEY, CDR2 SVGEGT. This CDR3 has 15 residues. The ends lost 2 bases at V and 5 bases at J; junction bases unmatched: 6.

The chain carries TRBV11-2 and TRBJ2-7, with 11 bases fitting TRBD2. The ends lost 1 base at V and 5 bases at J; junction bases unmatched: 7. Germline V CDR1 and CDR2: SGHAT, FQNNGV. This CDR3 is built from 16 residues. CDR3 amino acids: CASSLVLAGASDEQYF. CDR3 coding DNA: TGTGCCAGCAGCTTAGTACTAGCGGGAGCGAGTGACGAGCAGTACTTC.

The chain uses TRBV27 and TRBJ2-7, with 12 bases matching TRBD2. The CDR3 has 17 amino acids. J lost 0 bases, V lost 1 base, and 4 bases had no gene match. In germline, CDR1 is MNHEY, CDR2 SMNVEV (reference sequence). CDR3 in DNA: TGTGCCAGCAGTTTATGGACTAGCGGGACCGTCTCCTACGAGCAGTACTTC. It is translated as CASSLWTSGTVSYEQYF.

This clone was found once. Other nucleotide sequences from this sample produce the same CDR3. This rearrangement joins TRBV12-5 to TRBJ2-2, with D tentatively TRBD2 (5 bases). CDR1 is LGHNT and CDR2 is FRNRAP in the germline V gene. V lost 0 bases to trimming and J lost 4 bases, with 9 bases between them. This CDR3 region has 15 residues. Written as DNA, the CDR3 is TGTGCTAGTGGTTTGGTACTAGGGAGCACCGGGGAGCTGTTTTTT. Protein: CASGLVLGSTGELFF.

A few counts support this clone. The chain recombines TRBV5-4 with TRBJ2-7; possibly TRBD2 for D (5 bases). The V end was cut by 7 bases, the J end by 4 bases, with 18 bases between. The CDR3 runs to 14 residues. The germline V gene encodes CDR1 SGHNT and CDR2 YYREEE (reference sequence). The CDR3 nucleotides read TGTGCCAGCCAACCCGGACTTAGAGGGTACGAGCAGTACTTC. Protein: CASQPGLRGYEQYF.

The genes are TRBV5-5 and TRBJ1-2, with D hard to call. The CDR3 covers 15 residues. Germline V lookup: CDR1 SGHKS, CDR2 YYEKEE (reference sequence). V shed 0 bases and J shed 4 bases, with 13 bases lying between them. CDR3 residues: CASSLAGIDLYGYTF. The CDR3 DNA follows: TGTGCCAGCAGCTTGGCGGGAATAGATCTCTATGGCTACACCTTC.

This clone was found a few times. The chain uses TRBV10-3 and TRBJ2-7, with a possible D match to TRBD2 (5 bases). This CDR3 has 13 amino acids. V was trimmed by 3 bases and J by 5 bases, leaving 11 bases between them. Per the germline V gene, CDR1 is ENHRY and CDR2 is SYGVKD. CDR3 DNA: TGTGCCATCAGTGAAATGAGAGGGAACGAGCAGTACGTC. Translating it yields CAISEMRGNEQYV.

This chain links TRBV9 with TRBJ1-1; no reliable D call. This CDR3 contains 12 residues. Germline CDR1 and CDR2: SGDLS and YYNGEE. The ends were cut back, 4 bases at V and 6 bases at J, with 10 bases in the middle. This CDR3 reads CASSTRESEAFF. The CDR3 DNA reads as TGTGCCAGCAGCACCCGGGAATCTGAAGCTTTCTTT.

CDR3 residues: CASSPAGDNEQFF. CDR3 sequence (DNA): TGTGCCAGCTCGCCGGCCGGGGACAATGAGCAGTTCTTC. The chain carries TRBV18 and TRBJ2-1; a weak D match, TRBD2 (5 bases). V lost 6 bases and J lost 5, with 11 bases in between. This CDR3 spans 13 amino acids. CDR1 and CDR2 (germline): KGHSH, LQKENI. The complete variable domain, with remaining parts taken from reference TRBV18 and TRBJ2-1, reads NAGVMQNPRHLVRRRGQEARLRCSPMKGHSHVYWYRQLPEEGLKFMVYLQKENIIDESGMPKERFSAEFPKEGPSILRIQQVVRGDSAAYFCASSPAGDNEQFFGPGTRLTVL.

The V call is TRBV7-2, the J call TRBJ1-2; possibly TRBD1 for D (6 bases). This CDR3 spans 15 amino acids. The ends were cut back, 1 base at V and 4 bases at J, with 13 bases in the middle. The germline V gene encodes CDR1 SGHTA and CDR2 FQGNSA. CDR3 DNA sequence: TGTGCCAGCAGCTTAGAGGCGGGGGCCTTCTATGGCTACACCTTC. The encoded protein is CASSLEAGAFYGYTF.

The chain links TRBV18 to TRBJ1-4; maybe TRBD1 (5 bases). Trimming shortened V by 3 bases and J by 8 bases, and 16 bases separated the two germline ends. CDR3 length: 15 residues. Germline values: CDR1 KGHSH, CDR2 LQKENI. CDR3 in amino acids: CASSPPGRAGEKLFF. For the CDR3, the DNA is TGTGCCAGCTCACCCCCGGGCAGGGCCGGGGAAAAACTGTTTTTT.

The CDR3 loop is CASSYSKTDSYEQYV. The CDR3 coding sequence is TGTGCCAGCAGTTACTCTAAGACAGACTCCTACGAGCAGTACGTC. The rearrangement joins TRBV6-2 or TRBV6-3 to TRBJ2-7, with D perhaps matching TRBD1 (5 bases). The V and J ends lost 0 bases and 0 bases respectively, with 9 bases between them. CDR3 length: 15 amino acids. Germline values: CDR1 MNHEY, CDR2 SVGEGT.

The chain employs TRBV7-2 and TRBJ2-3; perhaps TRBD2 as D (7 bases). Per germline, CDR1 SGHTA and CDR2 FQGNSA. The CDR3 contains 16 residues. V was cut by 6 bases and J by 4 bases, with 20 bases left in between. The CDR3 spells CASRPVGGGKPDTQYF. The CDR3 nucleotides read TGTGCCAGCAGACCAGTGGGGGGGGGCAAACCAGATACGCAGTATTTT.

This chain connects TRBV30 to TRBJ2-7, with D possibly matching TRBD2 (6 bases). Germline V gives CDR1 GTSNPN, CDR2 SVGIG (reference sequence). V lost 2 bases to trimming and J lost 3 bases, with 11 bases between them. The length of the CDR3 is 13 residues. The CDR3 DNA follows: TGTGCCTGGAGTACCGGACTACTCTACGAGCAGTACGTC. This translates into CAWSTGLLYEQYV.

V and J are TRBV7-2 and TRBJ2-1, with D perhaps TRBD1 (6 bases). The CDR3 contains 15 residues. Germline assignment: CDR1 SGHTA and CDR2 FQGNSA. The ends were cut back, 3 bases at V and 3 bases at J, with 12 bases in the middle. This CDR3 reads CASSLDSSDYNEQFF. DNA for the CDR3: TGTGCCAGCAGCTTGGACAGTTCTGACTACAATGAGCAGTTCTTC.

V usage is TRBV5-1 and J usage is TRBJ1-6; D ambiguous. The CDR3 is 14 residues long. V was shortened by 4 bases and J by 8 bases, with 13 bases between the two germline ends. Germline-derived CDR1 and CDR2 are SGHRS and YFSETQ. The DNA for the CDR3 is TGCGCCAGCAGCGCAGCGATTGGTGATTCACCCCTCCACTTT. The encoded protein is CASSAAIGDSPLHF.

The CDR3 DNA is TGTGCCAGCAGCTTCGGACTAGCGGGGACGGATACGCAGTATTTT. Translation: CASSFGLAGTDTQYF. V usage is TRBV6-5 and J usage is TRBJ2-3; TRBD2 matches 12 bases. The CDR3 sequence is 15 residues long. V gave up 6 bases and J gave up 6 bases; unmatched junction bases: 7. The V gene's germline CDR1 is MNHEY and CDR2 SVGAGI.

The V gene is TRBV11-2, the J gene TRBJ1-2; 8 bases line up with TRBD1. Germline-derived CDR1 and CDR2 are SGHAT and FQNNGV. The CDR3 loop spans 16 amino acids. V trimming: 4 bases; J trimming: 4 bases; junction bases outside the gene matches: 11. The chain's CDR3 is CASSYLQRTGSYGYTF. Written as DNA, the CDR3 is TGTGCCAGCAGCTACTTACAACGGACAGGGAGCTATGGCTACACCTTC.

This clone showed up just a few times. Other DNA sequences in the sample encode the same CDR3. This chain links TRBV18 with TRBJ2-6, with 10 bases that match TRBD1. This CDR3 comprises 17 residues. V shed 2 bases, J shed 3 bases, and the junction held 4 bases outside the gene matches. The V gene's germline CDR1 is KGHSH and CDR2 LQKENI. CDR3 loop: CASSPRQGAGGANVLTF. The CDR3 DNA sequence: TGTGCCAGCTCACCAAGACAGGGGGCGGGTGGGGCCAACGTCCTGACTTTC.

The CDR3 spells CAWRALAGSYEQYF. In DNA form, the CDR3 reads TGTGCCTGGAGGGCACTAGCGGGATCCTACGAGCAGTACTTC. This chain links TRBV30 with TRBJ2-7; TRBD2 matches 10 bases. Germline CDR1 GTSNPN, CDR2 SVGIG (reference sequence). The CDR3 covers 14 residues. V was clipped by 3 bases and J by 1 base; unmatched bases: 3.

The chain is built from TRBV10-3 and TRBJ2-2; 7 nucleotides align to TRBD1. Losses at the gene ends were 7 bases for V and 2 bases for J; bases not matched to a gene: 10. In germline, CDR1 is ENHRY, CDR2 SYGVKD. The CDR3 has 16 residues. In DNA, the CDR3 is TGTGCCATCATGACAGGGAGTCGGGGAAACACCGGGGAGCTGTTTTTT. Amino acid sequence: CAIMTGSRGNTGELFF.

V is TRBV4-3 and J is TRBJ1-1; a weak D match, TRBD1 (6 bases). With 5 bases removed from V and 4 bases from J, the gap between germline ends came to 11 bases. Per the germline V gene, CDR1 is LGHNA and CDR2 is YSLEER. The CDR3 covers 13 residues. In DNA form, the CDR3 reads TGCGCCAGCAGCTACAGGGTTGGCACTGAAGCTTTCTTT. Protein sequence: CASSYRVGTEAFF.